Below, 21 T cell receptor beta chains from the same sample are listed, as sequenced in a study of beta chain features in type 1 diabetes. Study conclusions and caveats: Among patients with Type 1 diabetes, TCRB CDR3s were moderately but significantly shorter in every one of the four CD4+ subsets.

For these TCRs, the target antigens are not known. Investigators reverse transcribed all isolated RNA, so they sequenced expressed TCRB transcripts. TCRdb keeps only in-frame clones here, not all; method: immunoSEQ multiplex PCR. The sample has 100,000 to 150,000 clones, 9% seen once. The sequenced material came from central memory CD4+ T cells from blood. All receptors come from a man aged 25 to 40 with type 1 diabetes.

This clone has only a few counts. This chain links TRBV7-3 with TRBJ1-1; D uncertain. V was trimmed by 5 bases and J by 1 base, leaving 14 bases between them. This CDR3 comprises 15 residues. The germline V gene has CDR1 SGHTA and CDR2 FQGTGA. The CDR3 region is CASSLAGVENTEAFF. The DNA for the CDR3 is TGTGCCAGCAGCCTGGCGGGTGTTGAGAACACTGAAGCTTTCTTT.

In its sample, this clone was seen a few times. CDR3 amino acids: CSVATGGDYGYTF. CDR3 nucleotide sequence: TGCAGCGTAGCAACAGGGGGCGACTATGGCTACACCTTC. The rearrangement joins TRBV29-1 to TRBJ1-2, with TRBD1 identical over 9 bases. The ends lost 6 bases at V and 3 bases at J; junction bases unmatched: 5. The CDR3 contains 13 residues. Germline CDR1 and CDR2: SQVTM and ANQGSEA.

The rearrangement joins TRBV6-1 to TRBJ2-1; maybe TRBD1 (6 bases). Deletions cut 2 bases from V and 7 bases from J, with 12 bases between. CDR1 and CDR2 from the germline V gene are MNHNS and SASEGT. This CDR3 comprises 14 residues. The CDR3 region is CASSELTGSNEQFF. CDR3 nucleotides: TGTGCCAGCAGTGAATTAACAGGGTCTAATGAGCAGTTCTTC.

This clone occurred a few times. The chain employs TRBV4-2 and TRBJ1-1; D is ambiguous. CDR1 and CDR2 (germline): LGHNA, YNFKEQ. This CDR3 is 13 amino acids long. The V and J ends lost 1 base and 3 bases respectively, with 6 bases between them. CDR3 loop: CASSQGEDTEAFF. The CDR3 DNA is TGTGCCAGCAGCCAAGGGGAGGACACTGAAGCTTTCTTT.

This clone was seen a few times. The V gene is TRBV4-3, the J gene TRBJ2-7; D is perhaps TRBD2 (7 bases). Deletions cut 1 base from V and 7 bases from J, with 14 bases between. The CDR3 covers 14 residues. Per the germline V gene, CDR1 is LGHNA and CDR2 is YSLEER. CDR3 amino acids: CASSQVWGGREQYF. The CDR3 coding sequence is TGCGCCAGCAGCCAAGTGTGGGGGGGCCGAGAGCAGTACTTC.

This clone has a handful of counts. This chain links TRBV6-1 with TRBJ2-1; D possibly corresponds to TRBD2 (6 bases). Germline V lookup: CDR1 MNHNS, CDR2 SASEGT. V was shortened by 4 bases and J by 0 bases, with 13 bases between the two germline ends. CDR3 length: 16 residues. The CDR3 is CASSGGTPSSYNEQFF. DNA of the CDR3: TGTGCCAGCAGTGGCGGGACTCCGAGCTCCTACAATGAGCAGTTCTTC.

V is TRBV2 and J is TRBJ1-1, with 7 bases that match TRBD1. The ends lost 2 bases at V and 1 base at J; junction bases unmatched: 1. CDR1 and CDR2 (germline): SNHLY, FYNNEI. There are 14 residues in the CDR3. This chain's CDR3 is CASSETGANTEAFF. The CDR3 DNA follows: TGTGCCAGCAGTGAAACAGGGGCGAACACTGAAGCTTTCTTT.

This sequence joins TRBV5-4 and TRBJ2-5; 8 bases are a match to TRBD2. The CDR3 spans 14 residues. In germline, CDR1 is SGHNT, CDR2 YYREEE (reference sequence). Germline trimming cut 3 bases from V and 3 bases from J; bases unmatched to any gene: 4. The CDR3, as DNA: TGTGCCAGCAGCTCCCGTAGCGGGGAAGAGACCCAGTACTTC. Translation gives CASSSRSGEETQYF.

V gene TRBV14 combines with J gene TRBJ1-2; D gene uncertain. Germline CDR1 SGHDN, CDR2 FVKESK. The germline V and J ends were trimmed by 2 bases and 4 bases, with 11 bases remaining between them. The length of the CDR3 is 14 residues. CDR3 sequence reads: CASSQRSGIYGYTF. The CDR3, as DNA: TGTGCCAGCAGCCAACGCTCGGGGATCTATGGCTACACCTTC. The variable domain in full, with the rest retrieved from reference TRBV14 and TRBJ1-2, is EAGVTQFPSHSVIEKGQTVTLRCDPISGHDNLYWYRRVMGKEIKFLLHFVKESKQDESGMPNNRFLAERTGGTYSTLKVQPAELEDSGVYFCASSQRSGIYGYTFGSGTRLTVV.

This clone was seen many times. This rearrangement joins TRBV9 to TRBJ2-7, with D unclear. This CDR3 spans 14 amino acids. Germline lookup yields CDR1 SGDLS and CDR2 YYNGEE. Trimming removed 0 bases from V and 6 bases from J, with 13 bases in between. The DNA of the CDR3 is TGTGCCAGCAGCGTAGGGAGTTTGGTACCCGAGCAGTACTTC. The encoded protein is CASSVGSLVPEQYF.

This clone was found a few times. In nucleotides, the CDR3 is TGTGCCAGCTCACCAGTGACAGGGGATAGCAATCAGCCCCAGCATTTT. Its protein product is CASSPVTGDSNQPQHF. The chain carries TRBV18 and TRBJ1-5; TRBD1 agrees at 8 bases. The germline CDR1 and CDR2 sequences are KGHSH and LQKENI. The CDR3 sequence is 16 residues long. V lost 2 bases, J lost 0 bases, and 3 bases stayed unmatched.

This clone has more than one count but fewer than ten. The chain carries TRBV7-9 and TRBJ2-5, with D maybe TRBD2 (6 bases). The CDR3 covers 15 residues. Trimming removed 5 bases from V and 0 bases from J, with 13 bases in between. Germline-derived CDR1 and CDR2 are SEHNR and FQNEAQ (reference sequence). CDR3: CASSLSGGYQETQYF. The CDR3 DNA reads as TGTGCCAGCAGCCTTAGCGGCGGATACCAAGAGACCCAGTACTTC.

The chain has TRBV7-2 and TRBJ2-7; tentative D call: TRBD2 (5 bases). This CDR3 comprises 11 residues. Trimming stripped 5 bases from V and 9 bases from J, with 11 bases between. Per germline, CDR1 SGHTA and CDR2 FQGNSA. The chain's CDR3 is CASSVGLWQYF. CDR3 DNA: TGTGCCAGCAGCGTCGGACTTTGGCAGTACTTC.

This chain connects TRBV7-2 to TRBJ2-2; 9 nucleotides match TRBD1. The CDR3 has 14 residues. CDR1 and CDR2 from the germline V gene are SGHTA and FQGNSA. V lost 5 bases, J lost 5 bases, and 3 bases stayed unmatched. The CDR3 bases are TGTGCCAGCAGCCGGGACAGGGAAACCGGGGAGCTGTTTTTT. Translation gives CASSRDRETGELFF. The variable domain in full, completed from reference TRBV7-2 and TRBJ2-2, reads GAGVSQSPSNKVTEKGKDVELRCDPISGHTALYWYRQSLGQGLEFLIYFQGNSAPDKSGLPSDRFSAERTGGSVSTLTIQRTQQEDSAVYLCASSRDRETGELFFGEGSRLTVL.

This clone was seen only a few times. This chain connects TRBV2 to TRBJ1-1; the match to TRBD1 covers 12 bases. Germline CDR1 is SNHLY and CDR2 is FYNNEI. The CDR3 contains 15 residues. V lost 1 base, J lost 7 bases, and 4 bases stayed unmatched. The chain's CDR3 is CASSEGDRGRGEAFF. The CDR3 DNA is TGTGCCAGCAGTGAAGGGGACAGGGGGCGAGGTGAAGCTTTCTTT. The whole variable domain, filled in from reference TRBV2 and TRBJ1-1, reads EPEVTQTPSHQVTQMGQEVILRCVPISNHLYFYWYRQILGQKVEFLVSFYNNEISEKSEIFDDQFSVERPDGSNFTLKIRSTKLEDSAMYFCASSEGDRGRGEAFFGQGTRLTVV.

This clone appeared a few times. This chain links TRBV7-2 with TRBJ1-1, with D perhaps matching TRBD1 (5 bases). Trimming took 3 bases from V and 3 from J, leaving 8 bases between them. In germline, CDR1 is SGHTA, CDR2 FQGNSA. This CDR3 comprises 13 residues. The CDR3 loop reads CASSFVRDTEAFF. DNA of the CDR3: TGTGCCAGCAGCTTTGTCAGGGACACTGAAGCTTTCTTT. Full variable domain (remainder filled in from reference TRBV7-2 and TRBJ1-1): GAGVSQSPSNKVTEKGKDVELRCDPISGHTALYWYRQSLGQGLEFLIYFQGNSAPDKSGLPSDRFSAERTGGSVSTLTIQRTQQEDSAVYLCASSFVRDTEAFFGQGTRLTVV.

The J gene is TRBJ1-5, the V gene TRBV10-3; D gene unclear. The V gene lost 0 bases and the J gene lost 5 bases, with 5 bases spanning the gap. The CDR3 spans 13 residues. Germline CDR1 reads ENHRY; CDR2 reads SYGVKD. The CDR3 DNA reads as TGTGCCATCAGTGAGTCCGGGGATCAGCCCCAGCATTTT. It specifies CAISESGDQPQHF.

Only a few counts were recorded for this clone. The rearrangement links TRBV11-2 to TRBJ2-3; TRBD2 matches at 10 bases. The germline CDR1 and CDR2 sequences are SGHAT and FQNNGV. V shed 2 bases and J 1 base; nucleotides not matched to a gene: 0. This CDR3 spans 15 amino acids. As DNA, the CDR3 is TGTGCCAGCAGCTTAAGCGGGGGGGGCACAGATACGCAGTATTTT. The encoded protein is CASSLSGGGTDTQYF.

CDR3 region: CSVGRADTEAFF. The CDR3 region has the DNA TGCAGCGTTGGCAGGGCAGACACTGAAGCTTTCTTT. The rearrangement joins TRBV29-1 to TRBJ1-1; D perhaps matches TRBD1 (5 bases). CDR1 is SQVTM, CDR2 ANQGSEA, per germline. The V and J ends lost 4 bases and 3 bases respectively, with 9 bases between them. There are 12 residues in the CDR3.

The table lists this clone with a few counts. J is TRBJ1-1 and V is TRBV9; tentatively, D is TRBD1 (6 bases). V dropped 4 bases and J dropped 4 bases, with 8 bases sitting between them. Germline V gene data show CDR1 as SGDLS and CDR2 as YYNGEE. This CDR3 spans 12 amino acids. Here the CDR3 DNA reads TGTGCCAGCAGCCTGGGGGCCACTGAAGCTTTCTTT. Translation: CASSLGATEAFF.

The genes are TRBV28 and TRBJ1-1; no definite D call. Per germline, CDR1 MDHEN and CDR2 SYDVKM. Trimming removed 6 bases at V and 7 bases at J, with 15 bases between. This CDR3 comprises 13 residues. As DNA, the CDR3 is TGTGCCAGCAGGACTCACTCCGGGTTTGAAGCTTTCTTT. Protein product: CASRTHSGFEAFF.